This T cell receptor (beta chain) was sequenced in a study of cytomegalovirus exposure and HLA in healthy donors. Study overall: Ancestry clustering placed more than 80% of about 400 genotyped donors in the Caucasian-associated cluster.

Points on this clone: Its antigen remains unknown.

A multiplex PCR was run with 60 Vbeta primers and 13 Jbeta primers. Sequenced by immunoSEQ multiplex PCR; TCRdb stores in-frame clones only, minus some. The sample includes about 82,000 clones, 78% seen only once; the top ten take around 5.4%. The CDR3 length is 15 residues. V was shortened by 8 bases and J by 4 bases, with 18 bases between the two germline ends. CDR1 is MNHNS and CDR2 is SASEGT in the germline V gene. Study results and caveats: In a later analysis, at a false discovery rate of 0.05, under 20,000 TCR beta sequences matched HLA alleles. 164 TCR beta chains were listed as cytomegalovirus-associated. Most likely, a cluster of highly shared sequence variants arose as a sequencing artifact.

This receptor was identified in a male donor in good health and CMV-seropositive. The chain couples TRBV6-1 to TRBJ1-5; D may be TRBD1 (5 bases). Source material: PBMCs. CDR3: CASSGGAQINQPQHF. DNA for the CDR3: TGTGCCAGCTCTGGAGGGGCCCAAATAAATCAGCCCCAGCATTTT.